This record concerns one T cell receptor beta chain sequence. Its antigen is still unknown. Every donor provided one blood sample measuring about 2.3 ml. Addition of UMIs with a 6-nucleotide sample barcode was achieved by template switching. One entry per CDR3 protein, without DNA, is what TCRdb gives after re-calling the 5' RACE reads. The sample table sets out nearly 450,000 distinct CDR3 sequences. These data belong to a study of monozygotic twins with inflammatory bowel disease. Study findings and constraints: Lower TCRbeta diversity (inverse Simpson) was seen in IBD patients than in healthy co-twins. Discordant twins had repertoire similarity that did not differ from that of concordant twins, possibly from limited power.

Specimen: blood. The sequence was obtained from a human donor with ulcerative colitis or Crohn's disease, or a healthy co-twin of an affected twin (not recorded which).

This chain's CDR3 is CASRRTGLGQPQHF. The chain uses TRBV6-1 and TRBJ1-5; lacking DNA, the TRBD1 call made by TCRdb goes unchecked. The germline CDR1 and CDR2 sequences are MNHNS and SASEGT. This CDR3 has 14 residues.